Reported below is one T cell receptor beta chain. The target antigen is unknown. The data originate from a study of graft-versus-host responses after intestinal transplantation. The data were produced by immunoSEQ multiplex PCR, yet TCRdb's version contains in-frame clones alone and is incomplete. The sample holds 140,000 or so clones, about nine tenths seen once. This TCR derives from a human donor who received an intestinal transplant. Sequencing was performed on unstimulated CD4+ T cells sorted from spleen or lymph node cells, taken before intestinal transplant.

The CDR3 here is CASSGGWAYEQYF. The CDR3 nucleotides are TGTGCCAGCAGTGGTGGGTGGGCCTACGAGCAGTACTTC. The chain recombines TRBV5-4 with TRBJ2-7; D unresolved. The V end was cut by 5 bases, the J end by 2 bases, with 11 bases between. Germline V gives CDR1 SGHNT, CDR2 YYREEE (reference sequence). CDR3 length: 13 amino acids.